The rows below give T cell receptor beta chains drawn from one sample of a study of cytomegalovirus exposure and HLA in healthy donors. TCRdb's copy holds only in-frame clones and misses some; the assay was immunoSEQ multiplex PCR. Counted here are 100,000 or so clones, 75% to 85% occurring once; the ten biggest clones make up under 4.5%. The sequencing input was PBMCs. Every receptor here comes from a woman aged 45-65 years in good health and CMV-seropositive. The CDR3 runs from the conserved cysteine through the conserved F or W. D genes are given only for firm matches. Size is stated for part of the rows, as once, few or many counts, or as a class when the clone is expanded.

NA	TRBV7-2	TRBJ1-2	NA	CASSPPGGGYTF	TGTGCCAGCAGCCCACCCGGGGGTGGCTACACCTTC
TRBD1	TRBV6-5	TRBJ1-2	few	CASSATGVGYGYTF	TGTGCCAGCAGTGCTACAGGGGTGGGCTATGGCTACACCTTC
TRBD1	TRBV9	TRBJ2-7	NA	CASSVDGQAYEQYF	TGTGCCAGCAGCGTAGACGGACAGGCCTACGAGCAGTACTTC
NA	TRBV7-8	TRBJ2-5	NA	CASSPRDGGAHTFNQETQYF	TGTGCCAGCAGCCCCCGGGATGGCGGGGCCCATACCTTTAACCAAGAGACCCAGTACTTC
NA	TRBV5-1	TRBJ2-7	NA	CASSLRQQGYEQYF	TGCGCCAGCAGCTTGAGGCAACAGGGATACGAGCAGTACTTC
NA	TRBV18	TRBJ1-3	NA	CASSGDLNRNTIYF	TGTGCCAGCTCGGGAGACCTGAACAGAAACACCATATATTTT
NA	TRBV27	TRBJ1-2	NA	CASSLQGTRSTGYTF	TGTGCCAGCAGTTTACAAGGGACAAGGAGTACAGGCTACACCTTC
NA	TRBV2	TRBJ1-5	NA	CASTIQGSGVGSNQPQHF	TGTGCCAGCACCATACAGGGTTCAGGGGTTGGGAGCAATCAGCCCCAGCATTTT
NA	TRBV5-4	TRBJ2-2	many	CASSRSPGETGELFF	TGTGCCAGCAGCCGAAGCCCAGGGGAAACCGGGGAGCTGTTTTTT
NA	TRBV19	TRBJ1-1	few	CASCDRLNTEAFF	TGTGCCAGTTGCGACAGATTGAACACTGAAGCTTTCTTT
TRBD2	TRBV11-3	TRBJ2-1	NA	CASSLDGAGGRNEQFF	TGTGCCAGCAGCTTAGACGGGGCGGGGGGGCGGAATGAGCAGTTCTTC
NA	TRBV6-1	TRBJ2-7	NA	CASSEALLAYEQYF	TGTGCCAGCAGTGAAGCGCTCCTAGCTTACGAGCAGTACTTC
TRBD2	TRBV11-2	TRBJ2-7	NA	CASSLGPGLSFYEQYF	TGTGCCAGCAGCTTAGGCCCGGGACTATCATTCTACGAGCAGTACTTC
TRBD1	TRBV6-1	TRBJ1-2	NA	CASSMDRVDGYTF	TGTGCCAGCAGTATGGACAGGGTGGATGGCTACACCTTC
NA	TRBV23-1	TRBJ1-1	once	CASSQYDGDGMNTEAFF	TGCGCCAGCAGTCAATACGACGGAGACGGCATGAACACTGAAGCTTTCTTT
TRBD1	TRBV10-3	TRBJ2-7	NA	CAISGQGTSSYEQYF	TGTGCCATCAGTGGACAGGGGACCAGCTCCTACGAGCAGTACTTC
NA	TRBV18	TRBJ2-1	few	CASSPPGTGVGNNEQFF	TGTGCCAGCTCACCACCGGGTACGGGAGTGGGAAACAATGAGCAGTTCTTC
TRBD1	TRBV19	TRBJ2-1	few	CASEGTGGYNEQFF	TGTGCCAGTGAGGGGACAGGGGGTTACAATGAGCAGTTCTTC
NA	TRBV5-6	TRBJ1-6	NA	CASTSAGYNSPLHF	TGTGCCAGCACCTCAGCAGGCTATAATTCACCCCTCCACTTT
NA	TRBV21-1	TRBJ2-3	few	CASSKVGRGTDTQYF	NA
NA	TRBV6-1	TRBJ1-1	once	CASTPGMSNTEAFF	TGTGCCAGCACTCCGGGTATGTCGAACACTGAAGCTTTCTTT
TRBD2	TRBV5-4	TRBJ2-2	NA	CASSSGLAETGELFF	TGTGCCAGCAGCTCCGGACTAGCTGAAACCGGGGAGCTGTTTTTT
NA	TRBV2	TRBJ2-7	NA	CASREWGSSYEQYF	TGTGCCAGCAGGGAATGGGGCAGCTCCTACGAGCAGTACTTC
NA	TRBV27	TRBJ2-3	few	CASSSSTLTDTQYF	TGTGCCAGCAGTTCCTCGACTCTCACAGATACGCAGTATTTT
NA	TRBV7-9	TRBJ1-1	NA	CASSGTGVNTEALF	TGTGCCAGCAGCGGTACGGGAGTTAACACTGAAGCTCTCTTT
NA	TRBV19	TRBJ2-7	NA	CASSPARLPDEQYF	TGTGCCAGTAGTCCAGCACGACTACCGGACGAGCAGTACTTC
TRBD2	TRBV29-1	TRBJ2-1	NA	CSERIAGGSYNEQFF	TGCAGTGAAAGGATAGCGGGGGGGTCCTACAATGAGCAGTTCTTC
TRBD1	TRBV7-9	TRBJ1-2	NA	CASSLEGRGDGYTF	TGTGCCAGCAGCTTAGAGGGCAGGGGGGATGGCTACACCTTC
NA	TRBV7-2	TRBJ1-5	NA	CASSLRGYQPQHF	TGTGCCAGCAGCTTACGGGGGTATCAGCCCCAGCATTTT
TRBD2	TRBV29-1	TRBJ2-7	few	CSVEFGSGSYEQYF	TGCAGCGTTGAATTCGGTAGCGGGAGCTACGAGCAGTACTTC
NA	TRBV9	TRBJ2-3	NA	CASSPQVSDTQYF	TGTGCCAGCAGCCCCCAGGTCTCAGATACGCAGTATTTT
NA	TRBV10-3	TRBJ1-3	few	CAIRQVSGNTIYF	TGTGCCATCAGGCAGGTCTCTGGAAACACCATATATTTT
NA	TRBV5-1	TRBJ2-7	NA	CASSYSRSPYEQYF	TGCGCCAGCAGCTACTCGCGATCGCCCTACGAGCAGTACTTC
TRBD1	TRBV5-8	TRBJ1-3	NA	CASSAFGQGASSGNTIYF	TGTGCCAGCAGCGCCTTCGGACAGGGGGCGAGCTCTGGAAACACCATATATTTT
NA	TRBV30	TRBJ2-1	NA	CAWSRGDSYNEQFF	TGTGCCTGGAGTAGGGGCGACTCCTACAATGAGCAGTTCTTC
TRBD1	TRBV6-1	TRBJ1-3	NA	CASSSRGLGNTIYF	TGTGCCAGCAGTTCCAGGGGGCTTGGAAACACCATATATTTT
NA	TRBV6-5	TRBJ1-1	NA	CASSRTGLYTEAFF	TGTGCCAGCAGTAGAACAGGGTTATACACTGAAGCTTTCTTT
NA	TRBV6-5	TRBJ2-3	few	CASSPAGVFTDTQYF	TGTGCCAGCAGCCCAGCAGGGGTCTTCACAGATACGCAGTATTTT
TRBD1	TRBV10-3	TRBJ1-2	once	CAISEPRGTGYGYTF	TGTGCCATCAGTGAGCCCAGGGGGACAGGGTATGGCTACACCTTC
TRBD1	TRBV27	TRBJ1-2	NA	CASSRDRGYPVDTF	TGTGCCAGCAGTCGGGACAGAGGCTATCCTGTCGACACCTTC